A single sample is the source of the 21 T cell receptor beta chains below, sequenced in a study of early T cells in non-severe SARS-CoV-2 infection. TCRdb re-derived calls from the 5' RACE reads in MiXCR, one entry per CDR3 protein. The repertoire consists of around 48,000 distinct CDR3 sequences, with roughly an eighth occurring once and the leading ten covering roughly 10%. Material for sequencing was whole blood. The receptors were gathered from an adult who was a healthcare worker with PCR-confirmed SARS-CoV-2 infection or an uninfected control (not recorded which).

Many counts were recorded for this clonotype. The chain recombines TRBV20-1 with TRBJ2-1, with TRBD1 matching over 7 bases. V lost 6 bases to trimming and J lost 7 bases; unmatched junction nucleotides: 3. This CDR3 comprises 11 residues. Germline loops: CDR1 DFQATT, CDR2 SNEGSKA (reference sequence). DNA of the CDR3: TGCAGTGCCCAGGGGGTGAATGAGCAGTTCTTC. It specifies CSAQGVNEQFF.

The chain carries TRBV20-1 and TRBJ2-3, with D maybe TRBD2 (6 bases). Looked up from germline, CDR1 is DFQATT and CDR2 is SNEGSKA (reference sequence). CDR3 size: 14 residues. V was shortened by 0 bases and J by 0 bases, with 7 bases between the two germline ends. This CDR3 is CSAREAGSTDTQYF. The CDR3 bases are TGCAGTGCTAGAGAAGCGGGTAGCACAGATACGCAGTATTTT.

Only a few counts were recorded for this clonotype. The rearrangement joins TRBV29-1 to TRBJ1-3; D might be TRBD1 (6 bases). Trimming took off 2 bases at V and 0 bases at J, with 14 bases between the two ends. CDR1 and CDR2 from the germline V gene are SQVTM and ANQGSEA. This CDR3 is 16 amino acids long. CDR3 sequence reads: CSVEPRGGISGNTIYF. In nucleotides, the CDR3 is TGCAGCGTTGAACCTCGAGGGGGGATCTCTGGAAACACCATATATTTT.

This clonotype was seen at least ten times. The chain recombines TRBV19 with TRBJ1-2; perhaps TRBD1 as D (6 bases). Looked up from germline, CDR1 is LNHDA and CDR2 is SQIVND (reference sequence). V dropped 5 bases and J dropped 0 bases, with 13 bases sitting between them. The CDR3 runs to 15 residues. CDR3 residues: CASSEDSTSNYGYTF. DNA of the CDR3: TGTGCCAGTAGTGAGGACAGCACTTCTAACTATGGCTACACCTTC.

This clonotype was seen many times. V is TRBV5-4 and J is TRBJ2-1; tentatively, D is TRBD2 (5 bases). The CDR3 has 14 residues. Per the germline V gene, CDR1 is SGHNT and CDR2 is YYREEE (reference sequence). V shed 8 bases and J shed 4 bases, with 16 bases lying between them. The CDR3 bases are TGTGCCAGTGGCATAGAGGGTTTGTACAATGAGCAGTTCTTC. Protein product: CASGIEGLYNEQFF.

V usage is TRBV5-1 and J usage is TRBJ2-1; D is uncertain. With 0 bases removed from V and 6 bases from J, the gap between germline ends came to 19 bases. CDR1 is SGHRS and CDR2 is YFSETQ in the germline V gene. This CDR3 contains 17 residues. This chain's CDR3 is CASSLEGQFELSNEQFF. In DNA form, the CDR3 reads TGCGCCAGCAGCTTGGAAGGCCAATTCGAATTAAGCAATGAGCAGTTCTTC.

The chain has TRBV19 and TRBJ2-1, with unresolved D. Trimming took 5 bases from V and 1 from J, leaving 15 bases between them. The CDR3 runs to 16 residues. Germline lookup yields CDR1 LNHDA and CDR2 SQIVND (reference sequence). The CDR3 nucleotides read TGTGCCAGTAGTTCCCATCGGGCTGGGTCCTACAATGAGCAGTTCTTC. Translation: CASSSHRAGSYNEQFF.

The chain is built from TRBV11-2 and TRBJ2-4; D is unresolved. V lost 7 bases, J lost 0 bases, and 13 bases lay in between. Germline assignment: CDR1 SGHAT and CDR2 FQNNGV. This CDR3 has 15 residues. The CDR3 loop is CASTRDGLAKNIQYF. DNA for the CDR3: TGTGCCAGCACCCGAGACGGATTAGCCAAAAACATTCAGTACTTC.

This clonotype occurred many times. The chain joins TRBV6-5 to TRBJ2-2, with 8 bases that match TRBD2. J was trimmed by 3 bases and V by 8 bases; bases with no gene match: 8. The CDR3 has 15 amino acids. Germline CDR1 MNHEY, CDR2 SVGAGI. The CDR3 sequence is CASSPGGTYTGELFF. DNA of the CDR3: TGTGCCAGCTCACCGGGGGGGACCTACACCGGGGAGCTGTTTTTT.

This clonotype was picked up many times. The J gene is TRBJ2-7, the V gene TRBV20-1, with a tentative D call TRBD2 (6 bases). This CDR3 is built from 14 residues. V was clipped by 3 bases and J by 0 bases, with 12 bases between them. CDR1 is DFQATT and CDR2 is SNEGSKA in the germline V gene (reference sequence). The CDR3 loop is CSARVAGPSYEQYF. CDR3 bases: TGCAGTGCTAGGGTGGCGGGGCCCTCCTACGAGCAGTACTTC.

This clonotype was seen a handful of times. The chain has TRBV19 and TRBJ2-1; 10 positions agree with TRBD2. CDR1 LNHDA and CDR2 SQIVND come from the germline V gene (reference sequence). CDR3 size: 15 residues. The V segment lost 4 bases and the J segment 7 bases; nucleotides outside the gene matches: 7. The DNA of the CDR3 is TGTGCCAGTAGTACCGGTAGCGGGAGGCGGAATGAGCAGTTCTTC. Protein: CASSTGSGRRNEQFF.

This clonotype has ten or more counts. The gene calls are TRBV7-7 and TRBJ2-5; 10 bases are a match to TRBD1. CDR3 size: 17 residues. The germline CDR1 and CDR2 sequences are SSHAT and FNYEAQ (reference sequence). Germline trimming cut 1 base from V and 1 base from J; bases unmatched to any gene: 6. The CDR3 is CASSLEGRTGGQETQYF. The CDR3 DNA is TGTGCCAGCAGCTTAGAAGGCCGGACAGGGGGCCAAGAGACCCAGTACTTC. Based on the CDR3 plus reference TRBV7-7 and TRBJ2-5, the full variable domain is GAGVSQSPRYKVTKRGQDVTLRCDPISSHATLYWYQQALGQGPEFLTYFNYEAQPDKSGLPSDRFSAERPEGSISTLTIQRTEQRDSAMYRCASSLEGRTGGQETQYFGPGTRLLVL.

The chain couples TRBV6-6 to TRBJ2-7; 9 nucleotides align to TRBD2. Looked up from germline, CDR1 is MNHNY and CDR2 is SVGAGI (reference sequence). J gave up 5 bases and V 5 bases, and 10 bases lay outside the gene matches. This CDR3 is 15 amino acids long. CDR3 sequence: CASSPLAGQANEQYF. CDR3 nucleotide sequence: TGTGCCAGCAGTCCGCTAGCGGGGCAGGCCAACGAGCAGTACTTC.

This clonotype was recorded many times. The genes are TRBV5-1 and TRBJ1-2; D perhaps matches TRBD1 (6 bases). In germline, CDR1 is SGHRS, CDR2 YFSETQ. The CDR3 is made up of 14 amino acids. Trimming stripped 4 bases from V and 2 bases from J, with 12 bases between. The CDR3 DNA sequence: TGCGCCAGCAGCCGAGGACAGTCAAACTATGGCTACACCTTC. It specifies CASSRGQSNYGYTF.

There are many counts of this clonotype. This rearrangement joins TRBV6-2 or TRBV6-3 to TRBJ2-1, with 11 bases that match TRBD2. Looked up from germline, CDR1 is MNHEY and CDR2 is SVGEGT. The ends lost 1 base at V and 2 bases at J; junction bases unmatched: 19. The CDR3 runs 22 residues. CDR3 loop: CASSYLYEAWVAGGTTYNEQFF. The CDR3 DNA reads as TGTGCCAGCAGTTACTTGTATGAGGCGTGGGTAGCGGGAGGGACTACCTACAATGAGCAGTTCTTC.

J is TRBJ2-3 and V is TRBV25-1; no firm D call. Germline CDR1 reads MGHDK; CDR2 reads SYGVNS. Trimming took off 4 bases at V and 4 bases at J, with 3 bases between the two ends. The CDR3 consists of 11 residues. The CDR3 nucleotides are TGTGCCAGCAGTGCGGCAGATACGCAGTATTTT. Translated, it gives CASSAADTQYF.

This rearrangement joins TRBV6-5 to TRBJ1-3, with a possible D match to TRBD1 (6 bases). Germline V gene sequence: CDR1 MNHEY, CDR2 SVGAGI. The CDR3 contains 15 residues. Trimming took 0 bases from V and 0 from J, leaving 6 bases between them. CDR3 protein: CASSYSQGSGNTIYF. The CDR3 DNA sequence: TGTGCCAGCAGTTACTCACAGGGCTCTGGAAACACCATATATTTT.

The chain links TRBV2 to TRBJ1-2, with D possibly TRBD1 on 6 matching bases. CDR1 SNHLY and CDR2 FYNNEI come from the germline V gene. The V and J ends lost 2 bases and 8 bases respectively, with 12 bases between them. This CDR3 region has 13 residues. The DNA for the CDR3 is TGTGCCAGCAGTGAAAATCCAGGGGAGGGCTACACCTTC. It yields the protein CASSENPGEGYTF.

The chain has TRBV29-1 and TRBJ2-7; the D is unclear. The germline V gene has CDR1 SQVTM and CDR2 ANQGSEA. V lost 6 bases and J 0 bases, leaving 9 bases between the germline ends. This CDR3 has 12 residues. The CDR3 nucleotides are TGCAGCGTGATAATCAGCTCCTACGAGCAGTACTTC. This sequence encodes CSVIISSYEQYF.

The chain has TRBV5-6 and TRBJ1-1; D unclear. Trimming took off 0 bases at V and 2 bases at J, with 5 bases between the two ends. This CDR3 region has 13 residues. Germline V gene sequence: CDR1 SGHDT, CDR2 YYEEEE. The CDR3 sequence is CASSLGFNTEAFF. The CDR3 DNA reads TGTGCCAGCAGCTTGGGATTTAACACTGAAGCTTTCTTT.

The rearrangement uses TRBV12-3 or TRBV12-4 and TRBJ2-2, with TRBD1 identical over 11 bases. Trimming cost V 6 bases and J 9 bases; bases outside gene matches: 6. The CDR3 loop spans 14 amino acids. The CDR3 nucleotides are TGTGCCAGCAGACCGGGACAGGGGGACCGGGAGCTGTTTTTT. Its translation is CASRPGQGDRELFF.